This T cell receptor beta chain was identified during a study of T cell repertoires in cytomegalovirus infection (dated by TCRdb to the late 2010s). Turning to the overall study: Recently identified HLA-C-restricted CMV epitopes, whose presentation resists viral immunomodulation, were targeted by peptide stimulations together with well-studied HLA-B-restricted epitopes. Donor HLA type was relevant to the analysis, as public TCR beta signatures indicated carriage of CMV infection together with the matching HLA type. The paper as a whole reports these results and caveats: Carriers of CMV infection plus the relevant HLA type were discriminated by the cumulative frequency of public TCR beta family members in the study cohort and in an independent 352-donor cohort. The ex vivo response was dominated by HLA-C-restricted CMV-specific TCR beta clonotypes, and the single most frequent clonotype in two of eight donors was supplied by these HLA-C-restricted clonotypes.

The sequencer was an Illumina HiSeq 1500. The public sequencing data were trimmed at Q25 with fastp and processed into clonotypes with MiXCR by TCRdb, which kept only in-frame beta chains. Rows with a matching CDR3 protein are joined into one entry that keeps the most common DNA and genes. Present in this sample are fewer than 850,000 distinct CDR3 sequences, under 35% of which were seen just once. Around 13% of the sample is taken by the ten largest. Remarks on this clonotype: The specificity of this receptor is unknown. Qualities for individual bases were not recorded, and no much larger clone is one base off.

The CDR3 runs 14 residues from the cysteine to the phenylalanine. Only CDR3 DNA is held: 42 bases, read in frame from base 1. Between the V and J ends, shortened by 3 bases and 3 bases respectively, the junction contains 9 bases. The germline V gene encodes CDR1 SGHAT and CDR2 FQDESV (reference sequence). The treatment or condition label on this specimen signifies: in vitro stimulation with specific CMV peptide epitopes to enrich CMV-specific T cells. The V and J segments used are TRBV11-1 and TRBJ2-1, and the D gene may be TRBD2, 6 bases matching. The source material was cultured CD8+ T cells from PBMCs, sampled from culture after CMV antigen stimulation. This receptor was identified in a human donor in good health (CMV status not recorded). Some clones in this sample may be carry-over from other donors' samples. The nucleotides are TGTGCCAGCAGCTTTAGCGGTGACTACAATGAGCAGTTCTTC. Its translation reads: CASSFSGDYNEQFF. The full variable domain, completed from the reference TRBV11-1 and TRBJ2-1 proteins outside the CDR3, reads EAEVAQSPRYKITEKSQAVAFWCDPISGHATLYWYRQILGQGPELLVQFQDESVVDDSQLPKDRFSAERLKGVDSTLKIQPAELGDSAMYLCASSFSGDYNEQFFGPGTRLTVL.